The 12 T cell receptor beta chains listed next were all sequenced from one sample in a study of T-cell reconstitution after alpha-beta-depleted transplantation in children. The study, taken as a whole, reports: T-cell counts and diversity were attributed mostly to newly produced T cells one year after transplant.

Construction of the TCRbeta library involved unique molecular identifiers. A single record per CDR3 protein comes from TCRdb applying MiXCR to the PCR reads. The data contain about 300,000 distinct CDR3 sequences, 6% to 10% of them singletons. Their recognized antigens are unknown. Material: peripheral blood, obtained 360 days after TCRalphabeta/CD19-depleted stem cell transplant. These receptors were collected from a female patient under 10 years old who had a stem cell transplant for Fanconi anemia, so the T cells may come from the graft donor.

The CDR3 sequence is CASSQIIGGSSYNEQFF. In nucleotides, the CDR3 is TGTGCCAGCAGCCAAATTATAGGGGGTAGCTCCTACAATGAGCAGTTCTTC. This rearrangement joins TRBV3-1 to TRBJ2-1; D is possibly TRBD1 (6 bases). Germline V CDR1 and CDR2: LGHDT, YNNKEL (reference sequence). The V gene lost 2 bases and the J gene lost 0 bases, with 14 bases spanning the gap. This CDR3 is built from 17 residues.

At least ten counts were recorded for this clonotype. The chain carries TRBV27 and TRBJ2-7; TRBD2 matches at 7 bases. CDR1 is MNHEY, CDR2 SMNVEV, per germline (reference sequence). This CDR3 comprises 14 residues. V shed 2 bases, J shed 5 bases, and the junction held 6 bases outside the gene matches. For the CDR3, the DNA is TGTGCCAGCAGTTTAATGCGGGAGACCCACGAGCAGTACTTC. As protein: CASSLMRETHEQYF.

This clonotype has more than one count but fewer than ten. The chain has TRBV20-1 and TRBJ2-7; 8 nucleotides align to TRBD2. V gave up 4 bases and J gave up 1 base; unmatched junction bases: 6. This CDR3 has 14 residues. Germline CDR1 and CDR2: DFQATT and SNEGSKA (reference sequence). This CDR3 reads CSATRGGLSYEQYV. CDR3 DNA sequence: TGCAGTGCTACTCGGGGGGGGCTATCCTACGAGCAGTACGTC.

At least ten counts were recorded for this clonotype. The chain recombines TRBV28 with TRBJ2-1; 7 bases are a match to TRBD2. The V gene's germline CDR1 is MDHEN and CDR2 SYDVKM. There are 16 residues in the CDR3. V lost 3 bases and J lost 5; bases outside the gene matches: 10. The CDR3 loop is CASSFWGGSRHNEQFF. The CDR3 DNA reads TGTGCCAGCAGTTTTTGGGGCGGGAGCCGACACAATGAGCAGTTCTTC.

This clonotype was detected ten times or more. The chain links TRBV12-3 or TRBV12-4 to TRBJ1-4; no clear D. V was pared by 3 bases and J by 8 bases, with 13 bases between. The CDR3 has 14 amino acids. CDR3 DNA: TGTGCCAGCAGTTTTTTCCGCCTAGACGAAAAACTGTTTTTT. Residues: CASSFFRLDEKLFF.

This clonotype appeared a few times. The chain carries TRBV9 and TRBJ2-7; D is possibly TRBD2 (5 bases). Trimming cost V 0 bases and J 6 bases, with 13 bases left between them. The CDR3 totals 14 residues. Germline CDR1 SGDLS, CDR2 YYNGEE. The CDR3 is CASSVDSNEGEQYF. As DNA, the CDR3 is TGTGCCAGCAGCGTAGATTCCAATGAGGGCGAGCAGTACTTC.

The chain carries TRBV2 and TRBJ2-5, with 7 positions matching TRBD1. V dropped 7 bases and J dropped 4; count of bases not matched to a gene: 9. Germline V gene lookup returns CDR1 SNHLY and CDR2 FYNNEI. This CDR3 is 14 amino acids long. The CDR3 DNA is TGTGCCAGCACCGAGGGACAGACTTTAGAGACCCAGTACTTC. It encodes CASTEGQTLETQYF.

This clonotype was counted ten times or more. The chain has TRBV5-1 and TRBJ2-2, with a possible D match to TRBD2 (7 bases). V shed 2 bases and J shed 0 bases, with 11 bases lying between them. This CDR3 is built from 16 residues. Germline V gene sequence: CDR1 SGHRS, CDR2 YFSETQ. The CDR3 region is CASSFSGGPNTGELFF. In DNA form, the CDR3 reads TGCGCCAGCAGCTTTTCCGGGGGGCCGAACACCGGGGAGCTGTTTTTT.

Only a few counts were recorded for this clonotype. This chain uses TRBV6-5 with TRBJ1-4; D unresolved. Germline V gene sequence: CDR1 MNHEY, CDR2 SVGAGI. The CDR3 is made up of 16 amino acids. With 0 bases removed from V and 3 bases from J, the gap between germline ends came to 11 bases. CDR3 sequence reads: CASSYSPTPSNEKLFF. As DNA, the CDR3 is TGTGCCAGCAGTTACTCCCCGACGCCCTCTAATGAAAAACTGTTTTTT.

This clonotype was counted between two and nine times. The chain employs TRBV3-1 and TRBJ2-5, with TRBD2 identical over 15 bases. The CDR3 extends over 19 amino acids. Trimming removed 4 bases from V and 4 bases from J; junction bases left unmatched: 13. Germline lookup yields CDR1 LGHDT and CDR2 YNNKEL (reference sequence). Here the CDR3 DNA reads TGTGCCAGCAGCCCTCCCGGACTAGCGGGAGGGCCTTTTGTAGAGACCCAGTACTTC. Translation gives CASSPPGLAGGPFVETQYF.

This clonotype was found many times. The rearrangement uses TRBV4-2 and TRBJ2-7; D perhaps matches TRBD2 (5 bases). This CDR3 spans 14 amino acids. Trimming cost V 0 bases and J 5 bases, with 11 bases left between them. Germline V gene data show CDR1 as LGHNA and CDR2 as YNFKEQ. CDR3 amino acids: CASSQELTGNEQYF. CDR3 sequence (DNA): TGTGCCAGCAGCCAAGAGTTAACCGGGAACGAGCAGTACTTC.

The chain couples TRBV2 to TRBJ2-2; D is uncertain. The germline gives CDR1 SNHLY, CDR2 FYNNEI. The CDR3 totals 13 residues. Trimming removed 3 bases from V and 6 bases from J, with 8 bases in between. The CDR3: CASSDRRSGELFF. In nucleotides, the CDR3 is TGTGCCAGCAGTGATCGGAGATCCGGGGAGCTGTTTTTT.